The 3 T cell receptor beta chains in this list originate from one sample, sequenced in a study of shared clonotypes between healthy human individuals. The method was immunoSEQ multiplex PCR; TCRdb's version includes in-frame clones alone and lacks a portion of them. The sample consists of approximately 1.5 million clones, approximately 98% of them appearing once. The material sequenced was naive CD4+ T cells sorted from blood. Stated subset: CD45RA+ positively selected. These receptors all come from a young man in good health.

The chain carries TRBV5-1 and TRBJ2-2; a weak D match, TRBD2 (6 bases). Germline V gives CDR1 SGHRS, CDR2 YFSETQ. CDR3 length: 16 residues. V was trimmed by 0 bases and J by 5 bases, leaving 14 bases between them. The CDR3 bases are TGCGCCAGCAGCTTGGGATGGGGAGGATTTACCGGGGAGCTGTTTTTT. This gives the protein CASSLGWGGFTGELFF. Variable domain in full (rest from reference TRBV5-1 and TRBJ2-2): KAGVTQTPRYLIKTRGQQVTLSCSPISGHRSVSWYQQTPGQGLQFLFEYFSETQRNKGNFPGRFSGRQFSNSRSEMNVSTLELGDSALYLCASSLGWGGFTGELFFGEGSRLTVL.

This clone was seen once. The CDR3 coding sequence is TGCGCCAGCAGCTTGTGGGCGGGACAGGCCTACCAAGAGACCCAGTACTTC. Translated, it gives CASSLWAGQAYQETQYF. The genes are TRBV5-1 and TRBJ2-5; the match to TRBD1 covers 8 bases. V was pared by 1 base and J by 0 bases, with 8 bases of the junction left unmatched. The CDR3 contains 17 residues. Germline V gene sequence: CDR1 SGHRS, CDR2 YFSETQ.

V is TRBV28 and J is TRBJ1-2; D call uncertain. The germline V gene encodes CDR1 MDHEN and CDR2 SYDVKM. The CDR3 length is 15 residues. Trimming cost V 7 bases and J 6 bases, with 21 bases left between them. The CDR3 loop reads CASMTQPSKKDGYTF. CDR3 bases: TGTGCCAGCATGACGCAGCCGAGTAAGAAGGATGGCTACACCTTC.